These 29 T cell receptor beta chains originate from one sample sequenced in a study of T cell clones after liver transplantation. Generated by immunoSEQ multiplex PCR, the TCRdb table keeps only in-frame clones and is missing some. The sample gives about 51,000 clones, roughly 71% of which show up once; 7.5% to 10% is in the top ten. The sequences come from CD4+ T cells from blood, collected 54 months after liver transplant. The receptors originated from a human patient who received a liver transplant. Some T cells may trace back to the graft donor.

The chain uses TRBV11-2 and TRBJ2-1, with 7 bases matching TRBD2. Trimming took 0 bases from V and 11 from J; bases not matched to a gene: 7. Germline-derived CDR1 and CDR2 are SGHAT and FQNNGV. This CDR3 comprises 14 residues. In DNA form, the CDR3 reads TGTGCCAGCAGCTTAGAAAGGGGCGGGGGTCAGCAGTTCTTC. The encoded protein is CASSLERGGGQQFF.

The chain combines TRBV28 with TRBJ2-2; D assignment may be TRBD1 or TRBD2 (6 bases each). Deletions cut 6 bases from V and 1 base from J, with 9 bases between. The CDR3 runs to 14 residues. Germline-derived CDR1 and CDR2 are MDHEN and SYDVKM. The chain's CDR3 is CASSGGQNTGELFF. The CDR3 bases are TGTGCCAGCAGCGGGGGCCAGAACACCGGGGAGCTGTTTTTT.

This chain connects TRBV11-3 to TRBJ2-7; perhaps TRBD1 as D (5 bases). The CDR3 covers 12 residues. Trimming left V 3 bases short and J 2 bases short, with 5 bases between. Germline V gives CDR1 SGHNT, CDR2 YENEEA. The chain's CDR3 is CASSFRAYEQYF. As DNA, the CDR3 is TGTGCCAGCAGCTTCAGGGCCTACGAGCAGTACTTC. The full variable domain, in which reference TRBV11-3 and TRBJ2-7 provide the parts outside the CDR3, is EAGVVQSPRYKIIEKKQPVAFWCNPISGHNTLYWYLQNLGQGPELLIRYENEEAVDDSQLPKDRFSAERLKGVDSTLKIQPAELGDSAVYLCASSFRAYEQYFGPGTRLTVT.

The gene calls are TRBV7-8 and TRBJ2-1; D is ambiguous. Germline lookup yields CDR1 SGHVS and CDR2 FQNEAQ. The V end lost 5 bases, the J end lost 6 bases, and 8 bases lay between the germline ends. CDR3 length: 12 amino acids. The CDR3 region is CASSLQRNEQFF. CDR3 bases: TGTGCCAGCAGCCTTCAGCGCAATGAGCAGTTCTTC.

This chain joins TRBV7-9 and TRBJ2-7, with 7 bases that match TRBD2. The CDR3 is 13 amino acids. Unmatched junction bases numbered 6, after V lost 3 bases and J lost 7 bases. Germline V gene data show CDR1 as SEHNR and CDR2 as FQNEAQ (reference sequence). The CDR3 reads CASSFDGAGEQYF. The CDR3 DNA is TGTGCCAGCAGCTTCGACGGAGCGGGAGAGCAGTACTTC.

This clone has more than one count but fewer than ten. The J gene is TRBJ1-5, the V gene TRBV10-1; D not resolved. Germline-derived CDR1 and CDR2 are WNHNN and SYGVQD (reference sequence). V dropped 0 bases and J dropped 7 bases, with 10 bases sitting between them. The CDR3 covers 14 residues. This CDR3 is CASSESSLGQPQHF. As DNA, the CDR3 is TGCGCCAGCAGTGAGTCGTCTCTGGGGCAGCCCCAGCATTTT.

The rearrangement uses TRBV28 and TRBJ1-3; no reliable D call. Trimming stripped 3 bases from V and 7 bases from J, with 13 bases between. The CDR3 runs 14 residues. The germline V gene encodes CDR1 MDHEN and CDR2 SYDVKM. CDR3 protein: CASSFGGSANTIYF. In nucleotides, the CDR3 is TGTGCCAGCAGTTTCGGTGGCTCCGCGAACACCATATATTTT.

The rearrangement links TRBV30 to TRBJ1-5; no reliable D call. Trimming removed 6 bases at V and 2 bases at J, with 17 bases between. The germline V gene has CDR1 GTSNPN and CDR2 SVGIG (reference sequence). The CDR3 spans 15 residues. Here the CDR3 DNA reads TGTGCCTGCTCGGGCGGGAGTAGTGGCAATCAGCCCCAGCATTTT. Protein sequence: CACSGGSSGNQPQHF.

This clone was picked up one time. The gene calls are TRBV15 and TRBJ2-5, with D hard to call. Germline V CDR1 and CDR2: LNHNV, YYDKDF (reference sequence). The CDR3 covers 14 residues. V lost 1 base to trimming and J lost 1 base, with 7 bases between them. The CDR3: CATSRGEFQETQYF. The CDR3, as DNA: TGTGCCACCAGCAGAGGTGAATTCCAAGAGACCCAGTACTTC.

The chain carries TRBV7-3 and TRBJ2-7; 8 bases fit TRBD1. V shed 5 bases, J shed 6 bases, and the junction held 9 bases outside the gene matches. CDR3 length: 14 residues. Germline CDR1 reads SGHTA; CDR2 reads FQGTGA. CDR3: CASSPTDRGSEQYF. In nucleotides, the CDR3 is TGTGCCAGCAGCCCGACCGACAGGGGAAGCGAGCAGTACTTC.

The CDR3 region is CAISAWTGSDYEQYF. Written as DNA, the CDR3 is TGTGCCATCAGTGCCTGGACAGGGTCTGACTACGAGCAGTACTTC. V is TRBV10-3 and J is TRBJ2-7; the match to TRBD1 covers 8 bases. Germline CDR1 and CDR2: ENHRY and SYGVKD. The CDR3 is 15 amino acids. With V trimmed by 4 bases and J by 3 bases, 8 bases remained unmatched.

The chain recombines TRBV9 with TRBJ1-6, with D possibly TRBD1 on 5 matching bases. V lost 6 bases and J 8 bases, leaving 15 bases between the germline ends. The CDR3 consists of 14 residues. Germline V gives CDR1 SGDLS, CDR2 YYNGEE. DNA of the CDR3: TGTGCCAGCAACGTCGACAGTCCTGATTCACCCCTCCACTTT. Protein: CASNVDSPDSPLHF.

The chain recombines TRBV19 with TRBJ1-2; D gene ambiguous. Germline CDR1 is LNHDA and CDR2 is SQIVND (reference sequence). The CDR3 loop spans 13 amino acids. Trimming pared 5 bases from V and 4 bases from J, leaving 11 bases between. The CDR3 protein is CASSYPGAYGYTF. CDR3 DNA sequence: TGTGCCAGTAGTTATCCAGGTGCCTATGGCTACACCTTC.

The rearrangement uses TRBV7-2 and TRBJ2-5, with D perhaps TRBD2 (7 bases). V shed 6 bases and J shed 5 bases, with 16 bases lying between them. Germline V gene sequence: CDR1 SGHTA, CDR2 FQGNSA. This CDR3 region has 14 residues. CDR3 loop: CASRVLGGPETQYF. In DNA form, the CDR3 reads TGTGCCAGCAGGGTTTTGGGGGGGCCGGAGACCCAGTACTTC.

V usage is TRBV7-6 and J usage is TRBJ1-3; D not resolved. CDR3 length: 16 amino acids. V was pared by 2 bases and J by 0 bases, with 11 bases between. Germline-derived CDR1 and CDR2 are SGHVS and FNYEAQ. The CDR3 coding sequence is TGTGCCAGCAGCTTATCAGGAGCTTCCTCTGGAAACACCATATATTTT. Encoded protein: CASSLSGASSGNTIYF.

With regard to this clone: The junction differs from germline at one of its ends, possibly a read error. The chain uses TRBV7-7 and TRBJ2-1, with D possibly TRBD1 on 5 matching bases. CDR3 size: 13 residues. CDR1 and CDR2 (germline): SSHAT, FNYEAQ (reference sequence). CDR3 DNA sequence: TGTGCTAGCAGCTTAGGCAGGGACAATGAGCAGTTCTTC. Encoded protein: CASSLGRDNEQFF.

The chain employs TRBV30 and TRBJ1-1; D gene unclear. This CDR3 contains 13 residues. Trimming cost V 3 bases and J 11 bases, with 19 bases left between them. Germline V lookup: CDR1 GTSNPN, CDR2 SVGIG (reference sequence). CDR3 bases: TGTGCCTGGAGACAGTCAGATGTGGTGGAGGCTTTCTTT. Its protein is CAWRQSDVVEAFF.

The genes are TRBV7-3 and TRBJ2-1; D possibly corresponds to TRBD1 (6 bases). The germline V and J ends were trimmed by 6 bases and 0 bases, with 12 bases remaining between them. The CDR3 has 15 amino acids. The V gene's germline CDR1 is SGHTA and CDR2 FQGTGA. CDR3 residues: CASSRQADSYNEQFF. CDR3 DNA: TGTGCCAGCAGTCGACAGGCGGACTCCTACAATGAGCAGTTCTTC.

The chain links TRBV29-1 to TRBJ2-7; TRBD2 aligns across 9 bases. Germline CDR1 reads SQVTM; CDR2 reads ANQGSEA. The CDR3 sequence is 15 residues long. V was clipped by 3 bases and J by 5 bases; unmatched bases: 11. CDR3: CSVEGGTSWAHEQYF. The CDR3 region has the DNA TGCAGCGTTGAGGGGGGGACTAGCTGGGCTCACGAGCAGTACTTC.

This clone was recorded only once. The chain combines TRBV19 with TRBJ1-1, with TRBD1 identical over 9 bases. The V segment lost 10 bases and the J segment 5 bases; nucleotides outside the gene matches: 11. CDR3 length: 14 residues. Germline-derived CDR1 and CDR2 are LNHDA and SQIVND (reference sequence). Here the CDR3 DNA reads TGTGCCACTCGGGGGAACAGGGGGCTTACTGAAGCTTTCTTT. It codes for CATRGNRGLTEAFF.

Notes on this clone: Distinct nucleotide sequences in the sample also encode this CDR3. V gene TRBV5-6 combines with J gene TRBJ1-6, with D maybe TRBD1 (5 bases). The germline V gene has CDR1 SGHDT and CDR2 YYEEEE. The CDR3 consists of 14 residues. V shed 0 bases and J shed 7 bases, with 8 bases lying between them. The CDR3 sequence: CASSLVGGNSPLHF. The CDR3 DNA reads TGTGCCAGCAGCTTGGTGGGGGGGAATTCACCCCTCCACTTT.

The CDR3 DNA is TGTGCCAGCAGCCCGGGAGCGGGGGTAGATACGCAGTATTTT. It codes for CASSPGAGVDTQYF. The chain couples TRBV11-3 to TRBJ2-3, with 8 bases lining up with TRBD2. From germline, CDR1 is SGHNT and CDR2 YENEEA. The CDR3 is made up of 14 amino acids. The V and J ends lost 5 bases and 5 bases, in that order; junction bases with no gene match: 6. Full variable domain (outside the CDR3, taken from reference TRBV11-3 and TRBJ2-3): EAGVVQSPRYKIIEKKQPVAFWCNPISGHNTLYWYLQNLGQGPELLIRYENEEAVDDSQLPKDRFSAERLKGVDSTLKIQPAELGDSAVYLCASSPGAGVDTQYFGPGTRLTVL.

This clone was seen only a few times. The chain is built from TRBV11-2 and TRBJ2-7, with D unclear. V lost 5 bases and J 9 bases, leaving 14 bases between the germline ends. CDR3 length equals 12 residues. CDR1 and CDR2 (germline): SGHAT, FQNNGV. The CDR3 DNA sequence: TGTGCCAGCAGCCTCCGAAACGGTGGGCAGTACTTC. Encoded protein: CASSLRNGGQYF.

This chain connects TRBV25-1 to TRBJ2-3, with TRBD1 as a possible D gene (5 bases). The ends were cut back, 5 bases at V and 4 bases at J, with 10 bases in the middle. The CDR3 extends over 13 amino acids. CDR1 and CDR2 from the germline V gene are MGHDK and SYGVNS. This chain's CDR3 is CASSPPGSDTQYF. CDR3 coding DNA: TGTGCCAGCAGTCCCCCAGGGTCAGATACGCAGTATTTT.

This clone was counted once. The J gene is TRBJ2-1, the V gene TRBV27, with TRBD2 matching over 7 bases. The CDR3 has 17 amino acids. The germline V gene encodes CDR1 MNHEY and CDR2 SMNVEV (reference sequence). Germline trimming cut 7 bases from V and 0 bases from J; bases unmatched to any gene: 12. For the CDR3, the DNA is TGTGCCAGCACCACTTTGACAGCGGGAAGCTCCTACAATGAGCAGTTCTTC. As protein: CASTTLTAGSSYNEQFF.

This clone was observed a few times. The chain is built from TRBV2 and TRBJ1-3; tentative D call: TRBD1 (5 bases). CDR3 length equals 14 residues. The V gene's germline CDR1 is SNHLY and CDR2 FYNNEI. V dropped 7 bases and J dropped 4 bases, with 14 bases sitting between them. The CDR3 spells CASTPGTPGNTIYF. CDR3 DNA sequence: TGTGCCAGCACCCCCGGGACCCCCGGAAACACCATATATTTT. Based on the CDR3 plus reference TRBV2 and TRBJ1-3, the full variable domain is EPEVTQTPSHQVTQMGQEVILRCVPISNHLYFYWYRQILGQKVEFLVSFYNNEISEKSEIFDDQFSVERPDGSNFTLKIRSTKLEDSAMYFCASTPGTPGNTIYFGEGSWLTVV.

The chain is built from TRBV7-8 and TRBJ2-7, with D possibly being TRBD1 (6 bases). Germline CDR1 SGHVS, CDR2 FQNEAQ. The V gene lost 4 bases and the J gene lost 3 bases, with 19 bases spanning the gap. The CDR3 spans 16 residues. The CDR3 DNA reads TGTGCCAGCAGCTCTTTGACAGGCGCCTCCTTCTACGAGCAGTACTTC. Translating it yields CASSSLTGASFYEQYF.

The chain combines TRBV7-2 with TRBJ2-3; D call uncertain. Germline assignment: CDR1 SGHTA and CDR2 FQGNSA. V was clipped by 0 bases and J by 4 bases, with 8 bases between them. The CDR3 covers 14 residues. This chain's CDR3 is CASSLARQADTQYF. DNA for the CDR3: TGTGCCAGCAGCTTAGCGCGTCAGGCAGATACGCAGTATTTT.

The chain recombines TRBV6-5 with TRBJ1-1, with D possibly matching TRBD1 (5 bases). From germline, CDR1 is MNHEY and CDR2 SVGAGI. This CDR3 is 13 amino acids long. V dropped 7 bases and J dropped 4 bases, with 13 bases sitting between them. Written as DNA, the CDR3 is TGTGCCAGCATCCCACCGGGGCTCACTGAAGCTTTCTTT. Translating it yields CASIPPGLTEAFF.